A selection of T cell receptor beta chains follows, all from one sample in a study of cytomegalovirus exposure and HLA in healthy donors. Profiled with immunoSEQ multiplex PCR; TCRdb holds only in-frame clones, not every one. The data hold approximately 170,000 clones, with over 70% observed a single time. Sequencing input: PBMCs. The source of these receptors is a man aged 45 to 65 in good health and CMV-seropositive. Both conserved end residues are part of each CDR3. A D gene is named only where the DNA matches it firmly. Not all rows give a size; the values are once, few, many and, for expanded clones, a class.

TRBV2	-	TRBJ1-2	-	CAVGQLGYTF	TGTGCGGTGGGGCAGCTGGGCTACACCTTC
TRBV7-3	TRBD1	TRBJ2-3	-	CASSSGQETDTQYF	TGTGCCAGCAGCTCCGGACAGGAAACAGATACGCAGTATTTT
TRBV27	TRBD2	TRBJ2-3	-	CASSSSGRAGITDTQYF	TGTGCCAGCAGTTCTAGCGGGAGGGCCGGGATCACAGATACGCAGTATTTT
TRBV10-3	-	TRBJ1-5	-	CAISDGAGNQPQHF	TGTGCCATCAGTGATGGGGCAGGCAATCAGCCCCAGCATTTT
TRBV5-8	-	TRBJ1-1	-	CASSLGEGREAFF	TGTGCCAGCAGCTTGGGGGAGGGCAGAGAAGCTTTCTTT
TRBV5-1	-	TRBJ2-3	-	CASSLASTDTQYF	TGCGCCAGCAGCTTGGCTAGCACAGATACGCAGTATTTT
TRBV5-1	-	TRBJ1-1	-	CASRQGEGNTEAFF	TGCGCCAGCAGACAGGGCGAGGGGAACACTGAAGCTTTCTTT
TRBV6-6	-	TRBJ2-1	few	CASSPRAHEQFF	TGTGCCAGCAGTCCCAGGGCCCATGAGCAGTTCTTC
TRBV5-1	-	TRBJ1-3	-	CASSLGAAGNTIYF	TGCGCCAGCAGCTTGGGGGCTGCCGGAAACACCATATATTTT
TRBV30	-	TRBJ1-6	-	CAWRLIGGSSPLHF	TGTGCCTGGAGATTAATAGGGGGATCTTCACCCCTCCACTTT
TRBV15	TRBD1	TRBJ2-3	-	CATSEWDRANTDTQYF	TGTGCCACCAGTGAATGGGACAGGGCCAACACAGATACGCAGTATTTT
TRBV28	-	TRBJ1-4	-	CASRGGHSGGEKLFF	TGTGCCAGCAGAGGCGGACACTCCGGCGGTGAAAAACTGTTTTTT
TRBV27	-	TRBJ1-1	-	CASSLSAGMNTEAFF	TGTGCCAGCAGTTTATCGGCCGGGATGAACACTGAAGCTTTCTTT
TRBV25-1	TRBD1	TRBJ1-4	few	CAIPDRSGEKLFF	TGTGCCATCCCGGACAGGTCGGGTGAAAAACTGTTTTTT
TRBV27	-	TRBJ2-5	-	CASSFRGRYGKETQYF	TGTGCCAGCAGTTTCAGGGGCAGATACGGAAAAGAGACCCAGTACTTC
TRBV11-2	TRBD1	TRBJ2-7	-	CASSPDRGLSYEQYF	TGTGCCAGCAGCCCCGACAGGGGGCTCTCCTACGAGCAGTACTTC
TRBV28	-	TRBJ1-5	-	CASSSYDSSQPQHF	TGTGCCAGCAGTTCCTACGACAGCTCCCAGCCCCAGCATTTT
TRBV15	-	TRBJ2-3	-	CATSIQGDTQYF	TGTGCCACCAGCATTCAGGGGGATACGCAGTATTTT
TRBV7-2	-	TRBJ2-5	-	CASSLTGGTETQYF	TGTGCCAGCAGCTTAACGGGCGGGACGGAGACCCAGTACTTC
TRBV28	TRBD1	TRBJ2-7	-	CASSWTGKHEQYF	TGTGCCAGCAGTTGGACAGGGAAGCACGAGCAGTACTTC
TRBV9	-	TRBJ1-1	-	CASSVDGHNTEAFF	TGTGCCAGCAGCGTAGATGGGCACAACACTGAAGCTTTCTTT
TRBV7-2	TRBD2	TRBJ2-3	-	CASSSRTSGSTDTQYF	TGTGCCAGCAGCTCCCGGACTAGCGGGAGCACAGATACGCAGTATTTT
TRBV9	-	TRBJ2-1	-	CASSVGGGHYNEQFF	TGTGCCAGCAGCGTAGGTGGCGGGCACTACAATGAGCAGTTCTTC
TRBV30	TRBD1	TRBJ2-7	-	CAWRRTGGNEQYF	TGTGCCTGGAGGAGGACAGGGGGTAACGAGCAGTACTTC
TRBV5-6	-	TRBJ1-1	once	CASSNGQLTNTEAFF	TGTGCCAGCAGCAACGGACAGTTAACGAACACTGAAGCTTTCTTT
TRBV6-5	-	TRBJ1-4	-	CASSFIRPTNEKLFF	TGTGCCAGCAGTTTTATTCGTCCGACTAATGAAAAACTGTTTTTT
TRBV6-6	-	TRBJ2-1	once	CASIGMASAYNEQFF	TGTGCCAGCATAGGGATGGCTAGCGCCTACAATGAGCAGTTCTTC
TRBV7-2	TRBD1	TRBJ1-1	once	CASSADRGRRRAFF	TGTGCCAGCAGCGCCGACAGGGGGCGCAGAAGAGCTTTCTTT
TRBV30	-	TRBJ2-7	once	CAWSRGGGIDEQYF	TGTGCCTGGAGCCGAGGTGGCGGGATCGACGAGCAGTACTTC
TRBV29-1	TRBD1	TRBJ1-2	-	CSVFQGASNYGYTF	TGCAGCGTCTTCCAGGGGGCCTCCAACTATGGCTACACCTTC
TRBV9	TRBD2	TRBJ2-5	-	CASSYVAGSGIETQYF	TGTGCCAGCAGCTACGTCGCGGGTAGCGGGATTGAGACCCAGTACTTC
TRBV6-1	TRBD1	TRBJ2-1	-	CASSDIGTGQFF	TGTGCCAGCAGTGATATTGGGACAGGGCAGTTCTTC
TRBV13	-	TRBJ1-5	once	CASSLRGNQPQHF	TGTGCCAGCAGCTTAAGGGGGAATCAGCCCCAGCATTTT
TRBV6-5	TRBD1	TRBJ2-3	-	CASSPQGWSTDTQYF	TGTGCCAGCAGTCCACAGGGGTGGAGCACAGATACGCAGTATTTT
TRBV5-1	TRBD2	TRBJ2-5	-	CASSLEASGSFETQYF	TGCGCCAGCAGCTTGGAGGCTAGCGGGAGTTTTGAGACCCAGTACTTC
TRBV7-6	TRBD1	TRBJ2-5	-	CASSPGQGRETQYF	TGTGCCAGCAGTCCGGGACAGGGGCGGGAGACCCAGTACTTC
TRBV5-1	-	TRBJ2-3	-	CASTLGGDTDTQYF	TGCGCCAGCACCTTAGGGGGGGACACAGATACGCAGTATTTT
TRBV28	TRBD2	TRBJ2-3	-	CASSLNSGAATDTQYF	TGTGCCAGCAGTTTAAATAGCGGGGCTGCCACAGATACGCAGTATTTT
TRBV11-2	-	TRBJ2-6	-	CASRLTTPGGANVLTF	TGTGCCAGCAGACTAACGACGCCCGGAGGGGCCAACGTCCTGACTTTC
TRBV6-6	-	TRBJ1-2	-	CASTLPPPGRDYGYTF	TGTGCCAGCACGTTACCACCCCCAGGGAGGGACTATGGCTACACCTTC
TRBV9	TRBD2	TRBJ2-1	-	CASSVGGTSGRYEQFF	TGTGCCAGCAGCGTCGGAGGGACTAGCGGGAGGTATGAGCAGTTCTTC
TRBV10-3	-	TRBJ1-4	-	CAISRENEKLFF	TGTGCCATCAGCCGGGAGAATGAAAAACTGTTTTTT
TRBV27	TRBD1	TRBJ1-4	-	CASSQGVRGEKLFF	TGTGCCAGCAGCCAGGGGGTACGCGGTGAAAAACTGTTTTTT
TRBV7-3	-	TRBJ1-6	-	CASSSNPQGSNSPLHF	TGTGCCAGCAGCTCCAATCCGCAGGGGTCAAATTCACCCCTCCACTTT
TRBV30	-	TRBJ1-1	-	CAWKRSGEAFF	TGTGCCTGGAAAAGAAGCGGGGAAGCTTTCTTT
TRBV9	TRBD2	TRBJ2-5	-	CASSVFAGGSSETQYF	TGTGCCAGCAGCGTCTTTGCGGGGGGATCGAGTGAGACCCAGTACTTC
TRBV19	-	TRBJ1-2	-	CASSQDSYGYTF	TGTGCCAGTTCACAGGACAGCTATGGCTACACCTTC
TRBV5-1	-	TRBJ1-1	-	CASSLQGEAFF	TGCGCCAGCAGCTTGCAGGGGGAAGCTTTCTTT
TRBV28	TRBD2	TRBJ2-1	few	CASSRPGLKGNEQFF	TGTGCCAGCAGTAGGCCGGGACTAAAGGGCAATGAGCAGTTCTTC
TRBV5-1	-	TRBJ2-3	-	CASRTETDTQYF	TGCGCCAGCAGGACAGAGACAGATACGCAGTATTTT
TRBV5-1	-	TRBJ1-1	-	CASSLTGRDTEAFF	TGCGCCAGCAGCTTGACAGGGCGGGACACTGAAGCTTTCTTT
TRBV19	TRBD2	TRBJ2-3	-	CASSPSGSPTDTQYF	TGTGCCAGTAGCCCTAGCGGCAGCCCCACAGATACGCAGTATTTT
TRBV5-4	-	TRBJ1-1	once	CASTLLGGGTNTEAFF	TGTGCCAGCACCTTATTGGGCGGAGGCACAAACACTGAAGCTTTCTTT
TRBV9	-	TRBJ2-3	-	CASSETNHPTDTQYF	TGTGCCAGCAGCGAGACTAACCACCCCACAGATACGCAGTATTTT